The 21 T cell receptor beta chains in this list originate from one sample, sequenced in a study of shared clonotypes between healthy human individuals. The repertoire was sequenced with immunoSEQ multiplex PCR; TCRdb's copy has only in-frame clones and lacks some. The sample carries approximately 1,000,000 clones, around 78% recorded once. Material: memory CD4+ T cells from PBMCs. Subset described: CD45RA-negative fraction. These receptors all come from a man aged 18 to 30 in good health. Some clones in this sample may be carry-over from other donors' samples.

The chain is built from TRBV7-3 and TRBJ2-1; 8 positions agree with TRBD2. Germline V gene lookup returns CDR1 SGHTA and CDR2 FQGTGA. The CDR3 is 18 residues long. Germline trimming cut 5 bases from V and 2 bases from J; bases unmatched to any gene: 14. CDR3 sequence (DNA): TGTGCCAGCAGCCTAGGGCGAGCGGGAGCCGGGACCTACAATGAGCAGTTCTTC. Translating it yields CASSLGRAGAGTYNEQFF.

This clone came up once. In DNA form, the CDR3 reads TGTGCCACCAGCAGCTCAGGGGATCAGCCCCAGCATTTT. It specifies CATSSSGDQPQHF. The V call is TRBV15, the J call TRBJ1-5, with D possibly being TRBD1 (6 bases). With 3 bases removed from V and 5 bases from J, the gap between germline ends came to 8 bases. The length of the CDR3 is 13 residues. The germline V gene encodes CDR1 LNHNV and CDR2 YYDKDF (reference sequence).

The rearrangement links TRBV5-5 to TRBJ2-7; 7 bases match TRBD1. This CDR3 is built from 15 residues. Germline values: CDR1 SGHKS, CDR2 YYEKEE (reference sequence). J lost 1 base, V lost 4 bases, and 8 bases had no gene match. CDR3 amino acids: CASSQRQGRSYEQYF. The CDR3 DNA reads TGTGCCAGCAGCCAACGACAGGGTAGATCCTACGAGCAGTACTTC. The whole variable domain, remainder taken from reference TRBV5-5 and TRBJ2-7, is DAGVTQSPTHLIKTRGQQVTLRCSPISGHKSVSWYQQVLGQGPQFIFQYYEKEERGRGNFPDRFSARQFPNYSSELNVNALLLGDSALYLCASSQRQGRSYEQYFGPGTRLTVT.

This chain connects TRBV15 to TRBJ2-2; 8 bases are a match to TRBD1. The junction had 9 bases not matched to a gene; V was cut back by 3 bases and J by 6 bases. This CDR3 comprises 16 residues. Looked up from germline, CDR1 is LNHNV and CDR2 is YYDKDF (reference sequence). In nucleotides, the CDR3 is TGTGCCACCAGCAGGTGGACAGGGAGAAGCCCCGGGGAGCTGTTTTTT. Protein: CATSRWTGRSPGELFF.

In regard to this clone: This sample also contains other DNA sequences that code for the same CDR3. The chain is built from TRBV19 and TRBJ2-1; 8 positions match TRBD1. V dropped 4 bases and J dropped 0; count of bases not matched to a gene: 2. The germline V gene has CDR1 LNHDA and CDR2 SQIVND (reference sequence). The length of the CDR3 is 15 residues. The CDR3 coding sequence is TGTGCCAGTAGTAGACAGGGGAGCTCCTACAATGAGCAGTTCTTC. Its protein product is CASSRQGSSYNEQFF.

The V call is TRBV7-3, the J call TRBJ2-7, with unresolved D. The germline gives CDR1 SGHTA, CDR2 FQGTGA. The CDR3 sequence is 13 residues long. Trimming stripped 2 bases from V and 7 bases from J, with 12 bases between. CDR3: CASSLRKGKEQYF. The CDR3, as DNA: TGTGCCAGCAGCTTACGAAAGGGAAAGGAGCAGTACTTC.

The DNA of the CDR3 is TGTGCCAGCAGTGTGACACGTTACGAGACCCAGTACTTC. The encoded protein is CASSVTRYETQYF. The V and J genes are TRBV2 and TRBJ2-5; D remains ambiguous. This CDR3 is 13 amino acids long. Trimming shortened V by 4 bases and J by 5 bases, and 11 bases separated the two germline ends. CDR1 is SNHLY, CDR2 FYNNEI, per germline.

The CDR3 loop reads CASSLYRRNYGYTF. As DNA, the CDR3 is TGTGCCAGCAGCTTGTATCGACGAAACTATGGCTACACCTTC. V gene TRBV5-8 combines with J gene TRBJ1-2, with D hard to call. Looked up from germline, CDR1 is SGHTS and CDR2 is YDEGEE. Trimming took 1 base from V and 2 from J, leaving 9 bases between them. This CDR3 is 14 amino acids long.

The rearrangement uses TRBV28 and TRBJ1-2; perhaps TRBD1 as D (5 bases). V dropped 1 base and J dropped 4 bases, with 13 bases sitting between them. The CDR3 length is 15 residues. Germline-derived CDR1 and CDR2 are MDHEN and SYDVKM. CDR3 residues: CASSLSPNGAYGYTF. CDR3 coding DNA: TGTGCCAGCAGTTTATCCCCCAACGGGGCCTATGGCTACACCTTC.

The chain joins TRBV7-9 to TRBJ1-1; D call uncertain. The CDR3 covers 13 residues. V was cut by 2 bases and J by 3 bases, with 7 bases left in between. Germline V gives CDR1 SEHNR, CDR2 FQNEAQ (reference sequence). CDR3 amino acids: CASSLSADTEAFF. The DNA for the CDR3 is TGTGCCAGCAGCTTATCGGCAGACACTGAAGCTTTCTTT.

The chain links TRBV2 to TRBJ2-3; no firm D call. Trimming took 4 bases from V and 3 from J, leaving 14 bases between them. Germline values: CDR1 SNHLY, CDR2 FYNNEI. This CDR3 comprises 15 residues. The CDR3 sequence is CASSGGRVPTDTQYF. The CDR3 DNA reads TGTGCCAGCAGTGGCGGTAGGGTACCGACAGATACGCAGTATTTT.

This chain uses TRBV6-5 with TRBJ2-7, with D tentatively TRBD1 (5 bases). The germline V and J ends were trimmed by 5 bases and 2 bases, with 13 bases remaining between them. The germline gives CDR1 MNHEY, CDR2 SVGAGI. The length of the CDR3 is 14 residues. DNA for the CDR3: TGTGCCAGCAGTCCTTATAGGGGCCCCTACGAGCAGTACTTC. The encoded protein is CASSPYRGPYEQYF.

The chain combines TRBV19 with TRBJ2-7, with 9 nucleotides matching TRBD1. Looked up from germline, CDR1 is LNHDA and CDR2 is SQIVND (reference sequence). J gave up 3 bases and V 2 bases, and 5 bases lay outside the gene matches. CDR3 length equals 15 residues. DNA for the CDR3: TGTGCCAGTAGTATAACCGGGACAGGGATCTACGAGCAGTACTTC. Its protein is CASSITGTGIYEQYF. Variable domain in full (rest from reference TRBV19 and TRBJ2-7): DGGITQSPKYLFRKEGQNVTLSCEQNLNHDAMYWYRQDPGQGLRLIYYSQIVNDFQKGDIAEGYSVSREKKESFPLTVTSAQKNPTAFYLCASSITGTGIYEQYFGPGTRLTVT.

The sample holds one count of this clone. The chain uses TRBV27 and TRBJ1-1; D perhaps matches TRBD1 (6 bases). The CDR3 totals 16 residues. The V end lost 2 bases, the J end lost 1 base, and 14 bases lay between the germline ends. CDR1 and CDR2 (germline): MNHEY, SMNVEV (reference sequence). CDR3 sequence reads: CASSLVPTGGNTEAFF. As DNA, the CDR3 is TGTGCCAGCAGTTTAGTCCCGACAGGAGGGAACACTGAAGCTTTCTTT.

V gene TRBV29-1 combines with J gene TRBJ1-2; 8 bases are shared with TRBD1. Germline loops: CDR1 SQVTM, CDR2 ANQGSEA. This CDR3 has 14 residues. V lost 5 bases to trimming and J lost 7 bases; unmatched junction nucleotides: 12. The CDR3 loop is CSVSGQGGLGGYTF. The DNA for the CDR3 is TGCAGCGTTTCCGGACAGGGAGGGCTCGGTGGCTACACCTTC.

The sample holds many counts of this clone. The same CDR3 can be traced to other DNA sequences in this sample. The J gene is TRBJ2-5, the V gene TRBV2; unclear D gene. Germline V CDR1 and CDR2: SNHLY, FYNNEI. This CDR3 is built from 13 residues. The ends were cut back, 1 base at V and 5 bases at J, with 8 bases in the middle. The CDR3 sequence: CASSEGGPETQYF. The DNA for the CDR3 is TGTGCCAGCAGTGAAGGTGGCCCGGAGACCCAGTACTTC.

This sequence joins TRBV5-4 and TRBJ1-3; unclear D gene. V shed 0 bases and J shed 2 bases, with 9 bases lying between them. The V gene's germline CDR1 is SGHNT and CDR2 YYREEE (reference sequence). The CDR3 extends over 15 amino acids. CDR3 nucleotides: TGTGCCAGCAGCTTGGGTTCCGGGGCTGGAAACACCATATATTTT. As protein: CASSLGSGAGNTIYF.

This clone was recorded many times. The chain recombines TRBV5-1 with TRBJ1-1; TRBD1 is a possible D gene (6 bases). Germline CDR1 SGHRS, CDR2 YFSETQ. The CDR3 is 19 residues long. V lost 0 bases to trimming and J lost 7 bases, with 28 bases between them. The CDR3 bases are TGCGCCAGCAGCTTGGCCTTGGTTGGGCGGAGACAGGACCGCCTTGAAGCTTTCTTT. Encoded protein: CASSLALVGRRQDRLEAFF.

In its sample, this clone was seen once. V usage is TRBV5-1 and J usage is TRBJ2-5, with D possibly matching TRBD2 (5 bases). The CDR3 consists of 15 residues. Germline V gene lookup returns CDR1 SGHRS and CDR2 YFSETQ. Trimming removed 0 bases from V and 5 bases from J, with 14 bases in between. The CDR3 nucleotides are TGCGCCAGCAGCTTGGCCTCTCCGGGCGGGGAGACCCAGTACTTC. Translated, it gives CASSLASPGGETQYF.

Details on this clone: The sample holds other DNA sequences that translate to the same CDR3. The chain carries TRBV7-2 and TRBJ1-1; TRBD1 might be the D (5 bases). CDR1 and CDR2 from the germline V gene are SGHTA and FQGNSA. Trimming removed 5 bases from V and 1 base from J, with 11 bases in between. The CDR3 contains 14 residues. The CDR3, as DNA: TGTGCCAGCAGCACTCGTGGGACGAACACTGAAGCTTTCTTT. Residues: CASSTRGTNTEAFF.

The chain carries TRBV2 and TRBJ2-7; no clear D gene. V was trimmed by 7 bases and J by 7 bases, leaving 11 bases between them. CDR1 is SNHLY, CDR2 FYNNEI, per germline. This CDR3 has 11 amino acids. The CDR3 region is CASKGYLEQYF. CDR3 bases: TGTGCCAGCAAAGGCTACCTGGAGCAGTACTTC.